This TCR beta chain appears in the sequencing data of a study of beta chain features in type 1 diabetes. CDR1 is SGHNT, CDR2 YYREEE, per germline (reference sequence). V shed 0 bases and J shed 4 bases, with 11 bases lying between them. The CDR3 is 15 residues long. Of the isolated RNA, all was reverse transcribed, and so the sequenced material was expressed TCRB transcripts. The data were produced by immunoSEQ multiplex PCR, yet TCRdb's version contains in-frame clones alone and is incomplete. This sample has under 950,000 clones, with 17% found just once. CD45RO/CCR7/CD25/CD127/CD95/CD27 separated CD4+ naive, central memory, regulatory and stem cell-like memory cells by sorting.

The chain links TRBV5-4 to TRBJ2-1; possibly TRBD1 for D (6 bases). This receptor was obtained from a young woman in good health. Sample: naive CD4+ T cells from blood. This CDR3 reads CASSLGADSYNEQFF. CDR3 coding DNA: TGTGCCAGCAGCTTGGGGGCGGACAGTTACAATGAGCAGTTCTTC.